Following are 6 T cell receptor beta chains from one sample sequenced in a study of T cell responses to AZD1222 COVID-19 vaccine. Sequencing used immunoSEQ multiplex PCR; TCRdb keeps in-frame clones, though not all of them. The data contain tens of thousands of clones, 70% to 85% of them singletons. The sequencing used peripheral blood, collected on day 0 of MenACWY control vaccination. The receptors derive from an adult in good health.

This chain connects TRBV10-2 to TRBJ1-3; 8 bases fit TRBD1. V lost 7 bases to trimming and J lost 4 bases; unmatched junction nucleotides: 6. The CDR3 is made up of 14 amino acids. Germline CDR1 reads WSHSY; CDR2 reads SAAADI. Written as DNA, the CDR3 is TGCGCCAGCACCCAGGGGGCGCGCGGAAACACCATATATTTT. Its protein product is CASTQGARGNTIYF.

The chain employs TRBV14 and TRBJ2-3, with D perhaps TRBD1 (5 bases). The CDR3 spans 17 residues. Germline V gene data show CDR1 as SGHDN and CDR2 as FVKESK. V was trimmed by 0 bases and J by 6 bases, leaving 19 bases between them. CDR3 in amino acids: CASSQDRAAGQGDTQYF. CDR3 in DNA: TGTGCCAGCAGCCAAGATCGGGCGGCAGGGCAAGGGGATACGCAGTATTTT. The full variable domain, with the rest looked up from reference TRBV14 and TRBJ2-3, is EAGVTQFPSHSVIEKGQTVTLRCDPISGHDNLYWYRRVMGKEIKFLLHFVKESKQDESGMPNNRFLAERTGGTYSTLKVQPAELEDSGVYFCASSQDRAAGQGDTQYFGPGTRLTVL.

The rearrangement uses TRBV5-5 and TRBJ2-2; D gene ambiguous. Germline lookup yields CDR1 SGHKS and CDR2 YYEKEE (reference sequence). Trimming took 2 bases from V and 0 from J, leaving 5 bases between them. This CDR3 spans 14 amino acids. CDR3 loop: CASSFDPNTGELFF. For the CDR3, the DNA is TGTGCCAGCAGCTTCGATCCGAACACCGGGGAGCTGTTTTTT.

The genes are TRBV19 and TRBJ1-3, with D possibly matching TRBD1 (6 bases). The CDR3 loop spans 16 amino acids. Germline CDR1 LNHDA, CDR2 SQIVND (reference sequence). V shed 6 bases and J shed 0 bases, with 15 bases lying between them. CDR3 DNA: TGTGCCAGTAGCAGCCCCGGGACAAGCTCTGGAAACACCATATATTTT. This gives the protein CASSSPGTSSGNTIYF.

The chain uses TRBV6-5 and TRBJ2-4; D is tentatively TRBD1 or TRBD2 (5 bases each). Deletions cut 7 bases from V and 8 bases from J, with 6 bases between. There are 10 residues in the CDR3. The germline CDR1 and CDR2 sequences are MNHEY and SVGAGI. This chain's CDR3 is CASMGDIQYF. DNA of the CDR3: TGTGCCAGCATGGGGGACATTCAGTACTTC.

The chain carries TRBV9 and TRBJ1-3; 8 bases match TRBD1. This CDR3 contains 15 residues. J was trimmed by 4 bases and V by 3 bases; bases with no gene match: 6. Germline CDR1 reads SGDLS; CDR2 reads YYNGEE. CDR3 in amino acids: CASSAHQGAGNTIYF. The CDR3 region has the DNA TGTGCCAGCAGCGCACATCAGGGGGCAGGAAACACCATATATTTT.